This TCR beta chain was sequenced in a study of blood T cell repertoires in COVID-19. At the level of the study: Samples of COVID-19 (acute and convalescent) were obtained from the United States, Italy and Spain. The cDNA or gDNA used as material had been derived from T cells, B-cell-depleted T cells, or PBMCs.

Per the original data handling: Nucleated cell number was recorded as an estimate derived from reference gene primer amplification. The protocol was immunoSEQ multiplex PCR, while the TCRdb copy is restricted to in-frame clones and leaves out a portion. Clone size and the V and J calls come from that table; the DNA yielded D and trimming. The sample lists roughly 80,000 clones, around four fifths seen once, with about 30% in the top ten. The CDR3 covers 16 residues. The trim removed 3 bases at V and 3 bases at J, leaving 6 bases unmatched. Germline loops: CDR1 SGDLS, CDR2 YYNGEE. The sample taken for sequencing was peripheral blood. The V call is TRBV9, the J call TRBJ1-5; 10 nucleotides align to TRBD1. The sequence was collected from a human donor in a cohort sampled during active COVID-19. CDR3 nucleotides: TGTGCCAGCAGCGCCGAAGACAGGGGGCTCAATCAGCCCCAGCATTTT. Residues: CASSAEDRGLNQPQHF.